A single T cell receptor (beta chain) is shown here with its context. The antigen is unknown. The junction departs from the called germline gene at one end, perhaps through a read error. The entry originates in a study of cytomegalovirus exposure and HLA in healthy donors. The study, taken as a whole, reports: A later look showed TCR association rates differing by HLA locus, highest for DRB1 and lowest for HLA-C.

In the PCR, 60 Vbeta and 13 Jbeta primers were used. Only in-frame clones appear in the TCRdb table, and some are missing; sequencing was by immunoSEQ multiplex PCR. The sample lists about 120,000 clones, about 86% occurring once. The CDR3 contains 14 residues. Looked up from germline, CDR1 is SGHAT and CDR2 is FQNNGV. This TCR was recovered from a woman aged 35 to 49 in good health and CMV-seronegative. The rearrangement links TRBV11-2 to TRBJ2-7, with D possibly TRBD2 on 6 matching bases. The specimen sequenced was PBMCs. CDR3 coding DNA: TGTGCCAGCAGCCAACCGAGGAGTCCGGGGGAGCGGTACTTC. It encodes CASSQPRSPGERYF.